The clone carrying this T cell receptor beta chain came up a few times. Its target is unknown. The entry originates in a study of cytomegalovirus exposure and HLA in healthy donors. Turning to the study itself: From donors who were HLA-typed, an early data release held approximately 91 million unique TCRs. Broader study findings: Several of the most significant clusters appeared linked to common viral pathogens, based on a later analysis. Researchers reported in a later analysis that a missense DCLRE1C variant was tied to TCR beta V- and J-gene trimming.

The J segment lost 2 bases and the V segment lost 6 bases, leaving 7 bases of the junction unmatched. The germline CDR1 and CDR2 sequences are LNHDA and SQIVND (reference sequence). The CDR3 totals 15 residues. Primers: 60 Vbeta forward and 13 Jbeta reverse. TCRdb's copy holds only in-frame clones and misses some; the assay was immunoSEQ multiplex PCR. The sample has about 110,000 clones, about 16% seen once. Material: PBMCs. The rearrangement joins TRBV19 to TRBJ1-1; 9 bases map to TRBD1. The clonotype originates from a woman under 30 in good health and CMV-seronegative. The CDR3 protein is CASRTATGGNTEAFF. DNA for the CDR3: TGTGCCAGTAGAACCGCAACAGGGGGCAACACTGAAGCTTTCTTT. Full variable domain (outside the CDR3, taken from reference TRBV19 and TRBJ1-1): DGGITQSPKYLFRKEGQNVTLSCEQNLNHDAMYWYRQDPGQGLRLIYYSQIVNDFQKGDIAEGYSVSREKKESFPLTVTSAQKNPTAFYLCASRTATGGNTEAFFGQGTRLTVV.